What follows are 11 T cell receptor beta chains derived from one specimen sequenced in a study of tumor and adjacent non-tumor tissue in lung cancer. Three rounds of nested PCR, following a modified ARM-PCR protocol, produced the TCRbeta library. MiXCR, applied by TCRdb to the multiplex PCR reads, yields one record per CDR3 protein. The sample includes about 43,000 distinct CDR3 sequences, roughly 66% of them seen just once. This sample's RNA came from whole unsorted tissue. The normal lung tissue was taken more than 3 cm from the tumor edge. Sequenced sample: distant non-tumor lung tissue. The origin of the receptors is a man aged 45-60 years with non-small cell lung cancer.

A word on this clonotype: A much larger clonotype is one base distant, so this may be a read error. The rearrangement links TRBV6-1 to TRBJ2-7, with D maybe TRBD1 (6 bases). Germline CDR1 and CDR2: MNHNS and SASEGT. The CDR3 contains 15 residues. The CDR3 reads CVSSGDTRNPYEQYF. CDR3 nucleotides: TGTGTCAGCAGTGGGGACACCCGAAACCCCTACGAGCAGTACTTC.

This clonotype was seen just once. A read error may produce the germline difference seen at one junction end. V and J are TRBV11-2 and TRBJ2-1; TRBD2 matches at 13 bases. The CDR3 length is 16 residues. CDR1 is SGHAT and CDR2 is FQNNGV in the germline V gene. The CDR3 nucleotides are TGTGCCAACACCGAGATGGGGACTAGCGGGATCAATGGGCGGTCCTTC. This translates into CANTEMGTSGINGRSF. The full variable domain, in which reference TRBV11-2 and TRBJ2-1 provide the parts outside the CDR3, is EAGVAQSPRYKIIEKRQSVAFWCNPISGHATLYWYQQILGQGPKLLIQFQNNGVVDDSQLPKDRFSAERLKGVDSTLKIQPAKLEDSAVYLCANTEMGTSGINGRSFGPGTRLTVL.

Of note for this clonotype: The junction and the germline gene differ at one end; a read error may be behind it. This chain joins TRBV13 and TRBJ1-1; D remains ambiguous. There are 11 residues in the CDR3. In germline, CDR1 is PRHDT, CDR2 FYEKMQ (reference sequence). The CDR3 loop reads CASSCRTEAFF. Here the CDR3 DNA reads TGTGCTAGCAGCTGTAGGACTGAAGCTTTCTTT.

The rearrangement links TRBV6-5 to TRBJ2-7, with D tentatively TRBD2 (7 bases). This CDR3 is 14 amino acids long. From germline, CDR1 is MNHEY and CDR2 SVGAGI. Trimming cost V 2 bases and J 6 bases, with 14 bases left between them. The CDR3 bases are TGTGCCAGCAGTTACCTAGGGGGGGACTGCGAGCAGTACTTC. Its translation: CASSYLGGDCEQYF.

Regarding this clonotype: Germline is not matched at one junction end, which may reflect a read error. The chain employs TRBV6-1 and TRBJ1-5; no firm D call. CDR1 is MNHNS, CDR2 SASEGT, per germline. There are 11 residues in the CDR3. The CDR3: CASSESQSQQF. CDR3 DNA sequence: TGTGCCAGCAGTGAAAGTCAGTCCCAGCAATTT.

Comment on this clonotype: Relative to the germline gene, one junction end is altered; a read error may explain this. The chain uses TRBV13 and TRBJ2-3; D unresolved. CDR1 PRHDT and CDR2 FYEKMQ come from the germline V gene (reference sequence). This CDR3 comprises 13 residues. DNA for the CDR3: TGTGGCAGCAGCCGCCACCTCACAGATACGCAATATTTT. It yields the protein CGSSRHLTDTQYF.

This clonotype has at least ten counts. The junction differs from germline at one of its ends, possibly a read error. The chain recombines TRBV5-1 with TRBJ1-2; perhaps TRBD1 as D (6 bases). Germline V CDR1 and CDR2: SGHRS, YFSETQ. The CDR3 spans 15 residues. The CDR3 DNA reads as TGCGCTAGCAGCTTGGCCTTGGACAGATTCTACGGCTACACCTTC. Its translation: CASSLALDRFYGYTF.

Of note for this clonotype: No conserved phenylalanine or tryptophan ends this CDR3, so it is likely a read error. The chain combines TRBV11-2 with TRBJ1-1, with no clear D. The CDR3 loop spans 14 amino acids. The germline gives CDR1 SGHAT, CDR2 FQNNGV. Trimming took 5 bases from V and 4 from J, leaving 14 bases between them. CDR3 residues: CASSPGGPGTEAFL. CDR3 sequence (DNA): TGTGCCAGCAGCCCAGGTGGCCCGGGCACTGAAGCTTTCCTT.

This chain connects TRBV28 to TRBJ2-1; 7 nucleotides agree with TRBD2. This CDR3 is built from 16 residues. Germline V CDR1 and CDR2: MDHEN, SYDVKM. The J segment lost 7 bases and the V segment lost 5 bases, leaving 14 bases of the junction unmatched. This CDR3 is CASSRRRGGEGNEQFF. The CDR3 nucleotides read TGTGCCAGCAGTCGCCGGAGGGGCGGGGAGGGTAATGAGCAGTTCTTC. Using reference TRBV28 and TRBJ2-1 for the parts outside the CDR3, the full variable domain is DVKVTQSSRYLVKRTGEKVFLECVQDMDHENMFWYRQDPGLGLRLIYFSYDVKMKEKGDIPEGYSVSREKKERFSLILESASTNQTSMYLCASSRRRGGEGNEQFFGPGTRLTVL.

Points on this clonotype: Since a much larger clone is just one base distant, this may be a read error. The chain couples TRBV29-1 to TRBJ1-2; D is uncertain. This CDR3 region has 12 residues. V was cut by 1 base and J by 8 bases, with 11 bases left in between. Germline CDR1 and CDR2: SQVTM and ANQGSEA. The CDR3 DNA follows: TGCAGCGTTGAAGGGGGAGGATTCGGCTACACCTTC. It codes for CSVEGGGFGYTF.

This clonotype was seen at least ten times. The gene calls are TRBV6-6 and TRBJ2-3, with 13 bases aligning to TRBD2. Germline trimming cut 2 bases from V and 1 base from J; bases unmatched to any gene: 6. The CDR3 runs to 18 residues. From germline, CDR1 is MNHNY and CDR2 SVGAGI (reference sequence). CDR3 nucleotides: TGTGCCAGCAGTTACCAAGGGACTAGCGGGATTGGCACAGATACGCAGTATTTT. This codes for CASSYQGTSGIGTDTQYF.